Each of the 2 T cell receptor beta chains below was sequenced from the same sample in a study of cytomegalovirus exposure and HLA in healthy donors. The PCR made use of 60 Vbeta and 13 Jbeta primers. Assay: immunoSEQ multiplex PCR; the TCRdb copy retains only in-frame clones and omits some. Here the sample spans roughly 130,000 clones, under 85% being singletons. Sequencing was carried out using PBMCs. These receptor sequences come from a woman between 50 and 59 years old in good health and CMV-seropositive.

The chain is built from TRBV5-1 and TRBJ2-3; perhaps TRBD2 as D (6 bases). V was shortened by 4 bases and J by 0 bases, with 15 bases between the two germline ends. Germline CDR1 reads SGHRS; CDR2 reads YFSETQ. This CDR3 comprises 16 residues. The CDR3 nucleotides read TGCGCCAGCAGCGACGTCAGCGGGCTGAGCACAGATACGCAGTATTTT. Translation: CASSDVSGLSTDTQYF. The complete variable domain, with remaining parts taken from reference TRBV5-1 and TRBJ2-3, reads KAGVTQTPRYLIKTRGQQVTLSCSPISGHRSVSWYQQTPGQGLQFLFEYFSETQRNKGNFPGRFSGRQFSNSRSEMNVSTLELGDSALYLCASSDVSGLSTDTQYFGPGTRLTVL.

J is TRBJ2-2 and V is TRBV27; 9 bases match TRBD2. V dropped 2 bases and J dropped 5; count of bases not matched to a gene: 3. CDR1 is MNHEY, CDR2 SMNVEV, per germline (reference sequence). This CDR3 is 15 amino acids long. The CDR3 sequence: CASSLGRGGTGELFF. CDR3 bases: TGTGCCAGCAGTTTAGGGCGGGGGGGGACCGGGGAGCTGTTTTTT.